This TCR beta chain is drawn from a study of patients and donors after allogeneic stem cell transplantation. The CDR3 is made up of 13 amino acids. J gave up 8 bases and V 0 bases, and 2 bases lay outside the gene matches. Germline-derived CDR1 and CDR2 are SGHRS and YFSETQ. TCRdb analysed the RT-PCR reads with MiXCR anew, one entry per CDR3 protein. The sample has approximately 410,000 distinct CDR3 sequences; 16% are singletons. The sequence was obtained from a human donor who was either an allogeneic HSCT recipient or a stem cell or donor lymphocyte infusion donor (not recorded which). It is not recorded whose cells these are; they may come from a transplant donor. The sequenced sample consisted of blood, either unsorted or a sorted T cell fraction (not recorded which). The genes are TRBV5-1 and TRBJ2-1; TRBD2 matches at 7 bases. Here the CDR3 DNA reads TGCGCCAGCAGCTTGGGAACTAGCGATGAGCAGTTCTTC. Translating it yields CASSLGTSDEQFF.